The 32 T cell receptor beta chains reported below all come from one sample, sequenced in a study of T cell repertoires in aging, cancer and after chemotherapy. TCR beta rearrangements were amplified from peripheral blood genomic DNA. Multiplex touch-down PCR with TRB-A/B primers amplified rearranged V-D-J TRB sequences. TCRdb independently ran MiXCR on the multiplex PCR reads; one entry per CDR3 protein. The sample holds some 10,000 distinct CDR3 sequences, under 45% seen once. Input material: blood. The source of these receptors is a human donor in good health.

The chain combines TRBV30 with TRBJ1-4; D remains unclear. CDR1 is GTSNPN, CDR2 SVGIG, per germline (reference sequence). The CDR3 is 15 residues long. Trimming took 0 bases from V and 6 from J, leaving 14 bases between them. Here the CDR3 DNA reads TGTGCCTGGAGTGTACCGTCCCACGGGGATGAAAAACTGTTTTTT. This encodes CAWSVPSHGDEKLFF.

A few counts support this clonotype. The rearrangement uses TRBV20-1 and TRBJ2-3; D call uncertain. CDR3 length: 12 residues. Between the trimmed V and J ends, which lost 2 bases and 3 bases, there was a span of 6 bases. Germline V gene sequence: CDR1 DFQATT, CDR2 SNEGSKA (reference sequence). DNA of the CDR3: TGCAGTGCTAGACAAGGAACAGATACGCAGTATTTT. Translating gives CSARQGTDTQYF.

Only a few counts were recorded for this clonotype. The rearrangement uses TRBV15 and TRBJ2-5, with D possibly matching TRBD1 (6 bases). Deletions cut 3 bases from V and 5 bases from J, with 13 bases between. The germline CDR1 and CDR2 sequences are LNHNV and YYDKDF (reference sequence). This CDR3 is built from 14 residues. The CDR3 sequence: CATSRTGRWETQYF. The CDR3, as DNA: TGTGCCACCAGCAGGACAGGCCGCTGGGAGACCCAGTACTTC.

The chain carries TRBV30 and TRBJ1-2; no definite D call. Germline V lookup: CDR1 GTSNPN, CDR2 SVGIG (reference sequence). V lost 1 base and J 8 bases, leaving 5 bases between the germline ends. CDR3 size: 10 residues. CDR3 amino acids: CAWSGGGYTF. In DNA, the CDR3 is TGTGCCTGGAGTGGAGGGGGCTACACCTTC.

The V call is TRBV27, the J call TRBJ2-7; D unresolved. The CDR3 is 14 residues long. Trimming removed 6 bases at V and 0 bases at J, with 12 bases between. Germline V gives CDR1 MNHEY, CDR2 SMNVEV (reference sequence). The CDR3 sequence is CASSPIHGSYEQYV. CDR3 DNA sequence: TGTGCCAGCAGCCCCATCCACGGCTCCTACGAGCAGTACGTC.

A few counts support this clonotype. This chain connects TRBV5-4 to TRBJ2-7; D perhaps matches TRBD1 (6 bases). V gave up 0 bases and J gave up 3 bases, with 13 bases separating them. Germline V gene sequence: CDR1 SGHNT, CDR2 YYREEE (reference sequence). There are 15 residues in the CDR3. CDR3 in DNA: TGTGCCAGCAGCTTGGCCGCGGACAGAAACTACGAGCAGTACTTC. It translates to CASSLAADRNYEQYF.

This clonotype showed up just a few times. The chain links TRBV10-1 to TRBJ1-5; D ambiguous. In germline, CDR1 is WNHNN, CDR2 SYGVQD (reference sequence). The CDR3 is 16 residues long. V lost 2 bases, J lost 0 bases, and 11 bases lay in between. The CDR3 reads CASSERRLYSNQPQHF. In nucleotides, the CDR3 is TGCGCCAGCAGTGAGAGACGACTGTATAGCAATCAGCCCCAGCATTTT.

The V gene is TRBV6-1, the J gene TRBJ2-7, with TRBD1 matching over 7 bases. CDR3 size: 16 residues. The V segment lost 4 bases and the J segment 2 bases; nucleotides outside the gene matches: 11. CDR1 is MNHNS and CDR2 is SASEGT in the germline V gene. CDR3: CASSVDRDIATYEQYF. The CDR3 bases are TGTGCCAGCAGTGTAGACAGGGATATCGCGACCTACGAGCAGTACTTC.

This clonotype was observed a few times. The chain couples TRBV19 to TRBJ1-2; D gene uncertain. Germline CDR1 reads LNHDA; CDR2 reads SQIVND (reference sequence). The ends were cut back, 5 bases at V and 5 bases at J, with 6 bases in the middle. The CDR3 contains 11 residues. As DNA, the CDR3 is TGTGCCAGTAGTTACGTTTATGGCTACACCTTC. This codes for CASSYVYGYTF.

This chain links TRBV6-5 with TRBJ1-1, with D possibly being TRBD1 (5 bases). The CDR3 contains 15 residues. Trimming took 10 bases from V and 1 from J, leaving 19 bases between them. Germline V gene data show CDR1 as MNHEY and CDR2 as SVGAGI. The CDR3 DNA sequence: TGTGCCACCCAGACGAGAGGGGCCCAGAACACTGAAGCTTTCTTT. This encodes CATQTRGAQNTEAFF.

The chain is built from TRBV7-9 and TRBJ2-1; 9 bases line up with TRBD2. The CDR3 has 15 residues. Germline loops: CDR1 SEHNR, CDR2 FQNEAQ (reference sequence). Trimming cost V 5 bases and J 10 bases; bases outside gene matches: 12. CDR3 sequence: CASSPWLAGAGEQFF. CDR3 bases: TGTGCCAGCAGCCCCTGGTTAGCGGGGGCCGGGGAGCAGTTCTTC.

This chain uses TRBV19 with TRBJ1-4, with D perhaps matching TRBD1 (6 bases). The CDR3 runs to 16 residues. CDR1 and CDR2 (germline): LNHDA, SQIVND (reference sequence). V shed 8 bases and J shed 0 bases, with 16 bases lying between them. CDR3 bases: TGTGCCAGTTCTGGGGGGCCCCTTGCAACTAATGAAAAACTGTTTTTT. The encoded protein is CASSGGPLATNEKLFF.

This sequence joins TRBV6-5 and TRBJ2-1; TRBD2 might be the D (6 bases). V was pared by 0 bases and J by 3 bases, with 9 bases between. This CDR3 comprises 15 residues. The germline V gene has CDR1 MNHEY and CDR2 SVGAGI. CDR3 sequence (DNA): TGTGCCAGCAGTTACTCGCAGGAGGGCTACAATGAGCAGTTCTTC. Amino acids: CASSYSQEGYNEQFF.

CDR3 nucleotides: TGTGCCAGCAGCTTAACTAGCAGGGTTACCACCGGGGAGCTGTTTTTT. Encoded protein: CASSLTSRVTTGELFF. The rearrangement uses TRBV11-1 and TRBJ2-2; possible D gene TRBD2, 6 bases. Germline V gives CDR1 SGHAT, CDR2 FQDESV (reference sequence). This CDR3 has 16 residues. Between the trimmed V and J ends, which lost 2 bases and 4 bases, there was a span of 14 bases.

The V gene is TRBV15, the J gene TRBJ2-3, with D perhaps TRBD1 or TRBD2 (6 bases each). The V gene lost 4 bases and the J gene lost 2 bases, with 16 bases spanning the gap. Germline CDR1 is LNHNV and CDR2 is YYDKDF (reference sequence). The CDR3 has 16 residues. The CDR3 here is CATSTRRGGYTDTQYF. CDR3 in DNA: TGTGCCACCAGCACCCGCAGGGGAGGTTACACAGATACGCAGTATTTT.

The V call is TRBV19, the J call TRBJ1-1; D might be TRBD1 (6 bases). CDR1 and CDR2 from the germline V gene are LNHDA and SQIVND (reference sequence). The CDR3 runs to 12 residues. The V gene lost 5 bases and the J gene lost 8 bases, with 12 bases spanning the gap. The CDR3 nucleotides are TGTGCCAGTAGTTTGACAGGTAAAGAAGCTTTCTTT. Translation: CASSLTGKEAFF.

This clonotype ranks as medium-sized. The chain has TRBV29-1 and TRBJ1-2; 9 bases map to TRBD1. This CDR3 region has 14 residues. CDR1 is SQVTM, CDR2 ANQGSEA, per germline. V trimming: 0 bases; J trimming: 8 bases; junction bases outside the gene matches: 7. CDR3 in amino acids: CSVEDPGQGTGYTF. The CDR3 region has the DNA TGCAGCGTTGAAGATCCCGGACAGGGGACGGGCTACACCTTC.

About this clonotype itself: Germline and junction disagree at one end, which may indicate a read error. The V gene is TRBV6-2 or TRBV6-3, the J gene TRBJ2-3; D not certain. The germline gives CDR1 MNHEY, CDR2 SVGEGT. This CDR3 region has 13 residues. Here the CDR3 DNA reads TGTGCCAGCAGTCCGACTTCTACAGATACGAAGTATTTT. Its translation is CASSPTSTDTKYF.

Concerning this clonotype: Relative to the germline gene, one junction end is altered; a read error may explain this. V and J are TRBV12-3 or TRBV12-4 and TRBJ2-7; a weak D match, TRBD2 (6 bases). The CDR3 extends over 12 amino acids. DNA of the CDR3: TGTACCAGCAGTTTTGGGGGGTACGAGCAGTACTTC. Its translation: CTSSFGGYEQYF.

This chain links TRBV9 with TRBJ2-3, with 9 bases matching TRBD2. The CDR3 has 16 residues. Per the germline V gene, CDR1 is SGDLS and CDR2 is YYNGEE. The ends lost 0 bases at V and 4 bases at J; junction bases unmatched: 6. CDR3 bases: TGTGCCAGCAGCGTAGATTTGCGGGGGGGCTCAGATACGCAGTATTTT. This translates into CASSVDLRGGSDTQYF.

In this sample, this clonotype turned up a few times. This chain links TRBV12-3 or TRBV12-4 with TRBJ2-3, with a possible D match to TRBD2 (6 bases). This CDR3 region has 15 residues. V lost 8 bases, J lost 5 bases, and 20 bases lay in between. Written as DNA, the CDR3 is TGTGCCAGCTCCCGTCGGGGGAAGTCGGTAGATACGCAGTATTTT. The encoded protein is CASSRRGKSVDTQYF.

This clonotype was counted a few times. The V call is TRBV12-3 or TRBV12-4, the J call TRBJ1-4, with 7 bases lining up with TRBD1. CDR3 length: 16 residues. V was pared by 8 bases and J by 12 bases, with 21 bases of the junction left unmatched. The CDR3 DNA reads TGTGCCAGCTCTAGTGTCGGTGGGGGGACAGAACGTCAACTGTTTTTT. It specifies CASSSVGGGTERQLFF.

The V and J genes are TRBV20-1 and TRBJ2-7, with 7 bases lining up with TRBD1. The V gene's germline CDR1 is DFQATT and CDR2 SNEGSKA (reference sequence). The CDR3 has 12 residues. With 6 bases clipped from V and 2 bases from J, the junction kept 4 bases outside the gene matches. The CDR3 here is CSAKGTAYEQYV. In DNA form, the CDR3 reads TGCAGTGCCAAAGGGACAGCCTACGAGCAGTACGTC.

The DNA for the CDR3 is TGTGCCAGCAGCTTACAGGGTGGCAATGAGCAGTTCTTC. Translating it yields CASSLQGGNEQFF. The rearrangement joins TRBV7-9 to TRBJ2-1, with a tentative D call TRBD1 (5 bases). Germline V gene data show CDR1 as SEHNR and CDR2 as FQNEAQ (reference sequence). The CDR3 runs to 13 residues. Trimming cost V 2 bases and J 6 bases, with 8 bases left between them.

This sequence joins TRBV18 and TRBJ1-2; 9 bases are a match to TRBD1. V dropped 4 bases and J dropped 8; count of bases not matched to a gene: 11. Germline V gene sequence: CDR1 KGHSH, CDR2 LQKENI. The CDR3 runs to 15 residues. The DNA for the CDR3 is TGTGCCAGCTCACGACAGGGACAGGGCCAACAGGGCTACACCTTC. Translated, it gives CASSRQGQGQQGYTF.

The V call is TRBV5-6, the J call TRBJ2-4, with no clear D. V was cut by 0 bases and J by 0 bases, with 10 bases left in between. This CDR3 has 16 residues. The germline CDR1 and CDR2 sequences are SGHDT and YYEEEE. The CDR3: CASSLVSALAKNIQYF. CDR3 DNA: TGTGCCAGCAGCTTGGTATCCGCCCTAGCCAAAAACATTCAGTACTTC.

The chain carries TRBV20-1 and TRBJ2-7, with a weak D call TRBD1 (5 bases). The CDR3 consists of 14 residues. The V gene lost 5 bases and the J gene lost 3 bases, with 17 bases spanning the gap. The germline gives CDR1 DFQATT, CDR2 SNEGSKA (reference sequence). The CDR3 DNA sequence: TGCAGTGCTCCACGCCGACAGCGATTCTACGAGCAGTACTTC. Protein product: CSAPRRQRFYEQYF.

This clonotype was counted a few times. V gene TRBV20-1 combines with J gene TRBJ2-1, with 10 bases aligning to TRBD2. CDR3 length: 16 residues. The trim removed 5 bases at V and 8 bases at J, leaving 15 bases unmatched. In germline, CDR1 is DFQATT, CDR2 SNEGSKA (reference sequence). CDR3 coding DNA: TGCAGTGCTCCTCGAGGAAGCGGGGGGGTTACGGATGAGCAGTTCTTC. This gives the protein CSAPRGSGGVTDEQFF.

In this sample, this clonotype turned up a few times. This chain uses TRBV11-2 with TRBJ2-1, with 9 bases fitting TRBD2. Trimming took 5 bases from V and 0 from J; bases not matched to a gene: 5. The CDR3 has 16 amino acids. The germline V gene encodes CDR1 SGHAT and CDR2 FQNNGV. The CDR3 spells CASSPSGGYSYNEQFF. DNA for the CDR3: TGTGCCAGCAGCCCAAGCGGGGGGTACTCCTACAATGAGCAGTTCTTC.

The J gene is TRBJ1-1, the V gene TRBV7-3; 7 positions agree with TRBD1. The germline CDR1 and CDR2 sequences are SGHTA and FQGTGA. The CDR3 loop spans 14 amino acids. The V and J ends lost 2 bases and 4 bases, in that order; junction bases with no gene match: 4. The CDR3 loop is CASSLLGGGTEAFF. The CDR3 region has the DNA TGTGCCAGCAGCTTATTAGGGGGCGGCACTGAAGCTTTCTTT.

This clonotype was counted a single time. The chain uses TRBV5-1 and TRBJ2-3; D not certain. This CDR3 contains 11 residues. V was shortened by 0 bases and J by 8 bases, with 4 bases between the two germline ends. Germline CDR1 SGHRS, CDR2 YFSETQ. The CDR3 DNA reads as TGCGCCAGCAGCTTGGGTGGTACGCAGTATTTT. It yields the protein CASSLGGTQYF.

This clonotype was observed once. The genes are TRBV18 and TRBJ2-2, with D unclear. CDR1 and CDR2 (germline): KGHSH, LQKENI. CDR3 length: 15 amino acids. V gave up 0 bases and J gave up 0 bases, with 5 bases separating them. The CDR3 DNA is TGTGCCAGCTCACCACCACCGACGAACACCGGGGAGCTGTTTTTT. This translates into CASSPPPTNTGELFF.